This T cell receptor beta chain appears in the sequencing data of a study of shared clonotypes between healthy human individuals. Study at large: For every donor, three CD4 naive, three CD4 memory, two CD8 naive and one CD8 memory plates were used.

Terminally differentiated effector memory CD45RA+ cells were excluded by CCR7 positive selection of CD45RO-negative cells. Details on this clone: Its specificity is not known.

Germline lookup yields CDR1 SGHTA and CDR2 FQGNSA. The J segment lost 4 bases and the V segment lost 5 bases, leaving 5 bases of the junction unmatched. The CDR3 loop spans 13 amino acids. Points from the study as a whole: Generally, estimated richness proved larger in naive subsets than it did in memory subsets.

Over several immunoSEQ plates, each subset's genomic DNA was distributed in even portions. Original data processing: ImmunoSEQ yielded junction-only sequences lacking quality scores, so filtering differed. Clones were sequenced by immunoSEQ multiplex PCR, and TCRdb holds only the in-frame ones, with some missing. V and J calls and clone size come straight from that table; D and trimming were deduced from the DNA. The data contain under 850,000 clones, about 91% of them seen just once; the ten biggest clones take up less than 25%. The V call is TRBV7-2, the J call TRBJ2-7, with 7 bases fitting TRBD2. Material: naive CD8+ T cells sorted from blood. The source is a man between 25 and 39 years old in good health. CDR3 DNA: TGTGCCAGCAGCGGTGGACTAGTATACGAGCAGTACTTC. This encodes CASSGGLVYEQYF.